This T cell receptor beta chain was sequenced in a study of CD8+ T cells in alopecia areata. Obtained from alopecia areata patients were lesional scalp punch biopsies along with peripheral blood. Sequencing relied on a cDNA template that was reverse transcribed from extracted RNA. Generated by immunoSEQ multiplex PCR, the TCRdb table keeps only in-frame clones and is missing some. The sample consists of 9,500 to 15,000 clones, 57% of them appearing once. J gave up 3 bases and V 3 bases, and 4 bases lay outside the gene matches. Germline CDR1 reads MNHEY; CDR2 reads SMNVEV (reference sequence). The CDR3 consists of 14 residues.

The sequence derives from a human donor with alopecia areata. The rearrangement joins TRBV27 to TRBJ2-7; 8 bases agree with TRBD1. The sample taken for sequencing was skin. The CDR3 DNA follows: TGTGCCAGCAGTTTTCAGGGGGCAAGCTACGAGCAGTACTTC. Amino acid sequence: CASSFQGASYEQYF.